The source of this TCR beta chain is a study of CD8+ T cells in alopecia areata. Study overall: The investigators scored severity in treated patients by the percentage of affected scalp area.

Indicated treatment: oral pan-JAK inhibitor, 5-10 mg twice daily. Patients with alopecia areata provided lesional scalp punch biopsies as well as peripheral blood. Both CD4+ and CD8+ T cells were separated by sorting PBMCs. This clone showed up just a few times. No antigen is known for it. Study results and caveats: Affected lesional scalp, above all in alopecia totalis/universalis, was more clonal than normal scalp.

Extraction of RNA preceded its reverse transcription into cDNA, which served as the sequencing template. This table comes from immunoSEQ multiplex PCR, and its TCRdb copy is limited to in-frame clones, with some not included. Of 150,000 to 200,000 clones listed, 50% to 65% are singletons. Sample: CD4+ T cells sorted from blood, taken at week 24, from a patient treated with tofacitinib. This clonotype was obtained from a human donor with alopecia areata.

CDR3 sequence reads: CASSPLTGPTNYGYTF. CDR3 bases: TGTGCCAGCTCACCCCTGACAGGACCTACTAACTATGGCTACACCTTC. This chain connects TRBV18 to TRBJ1-2, with D tentatively TRBD1 (6 bases). V was shortened by 3 bases and J by 0 bases, with 14 bases between the two germline ends. CDR1 and CDR2 from the germline V gene are KGHSH and LQKENI. CDR3 length: 16 residues. The full variable domain, completed using reference TRBV18 and TRBJ1-2, is NAGVMQNPRHLVRRRGQEARLRCSPMKGHSHVYWYRQLPEEGLKFMVYLQKENIIDESGMPKERFSAEFPKEGPSILRIQQVVRGDSAAYFCASSPLTGPTNYGYTFGSGTRLTVV.